This record covers a single T cell receptor beta chain. This entry comes from a study of blood T cell repertoires in COVID-19. Overall study context: Acute-phase and convalescent COVID-19 samples originated in the United States, Italy and Spain.

Under the authors' procedure: Estimation of nucleated cell counts was performed using reference gene primer amplification. Profiling relied on immunoSEQ multiplex PCR, and the TCRdb table lists in-frame clones only, not all of them. V and J calls and clone size follow that table, whereas D and trimming were derived from the DNA. Here the sample spans 350,000 or so clones, approximately 89% being singletons. Sequencing input: peripheral blood. This clonotype was sampled from a woman aged 55 to 70 with COVID-19, enrolled during active disease.

CDR3 protein: CASSGQNSGANVLTF. DNA for the CDR3: TGTGCCAGCAGTGGACAGAACTCTGGGGCCAACGTCCTGACTTTC. The rearrangement joins TRBV27 to TRBJ2-6; perhaps TRBD1 as D (6 bases). This CDR3 contains 15 residues. V was shortened by 5 bases and J by 0 bases, with 8 bases between the two germline ends. Per germline, CDR1 MNHEY and CDR2 SMNVEV (reference sequence).